The 26 T cell receptor beta chains below all came from one sample that was sequenced in a study of blood T cell repertoires in COVID-19. Clones were sequenced by immunoSEQ multiplex PCR, and TCRdb holds only the in-frame ones, with some missing. Here the sample spans 200,000 or so clones, around four fifths being singletons. Material: peripheral blood. All receptors come from a woman older than 75 with COVID-19, enrolled during active disease.

Concerning this clone itself: Other DNA sequences within the sample encode an identical CDR3. The gene calls are TRBV5-1 and TRBJ2-5, with D possibly TRBD1 on 5 matching bases. CDR1 is SGHRS and CDR2 is YFSETQ in the germline V gene. Deletions cut 0 bases from V and 5 bases from J, with 8 bases between. The CDR3 has 13 residues. CDR3 bases: TGCGCCAGCAGCTTGGGGGGCGCTGAGACCCAGTACTTC. Protein sequence: CASSLGGAETQYF.

The gene calls are TRBV6-1 and TRBJ1-2; possibly TRBD1 for D (5 bases). Germline CDR1 and CDR2: MNHNS and SASEGT. The CDR3 has 17 residues. V dropped 3 bases and J dropped 5 bases, with 22 bases sitting between them. The CDR3 region has the DNA TGTGCCAGCAGTGACCCGGGGAGGGCCCCGGAGGGGTATGGCTACACCTTC. Amino acid sequence: CASSDPGRAPEGYGYTF.

The rearrangement joins TRBV28 to TRBJ1-6; TRBD1 matches 7 bases. The CDR3 runs to 12 residues. Trimming at V came to 9 bases and at J to 6 bases, leaving 2 bases not matched to a gene. The germline V gene has CDR1 MDHEN and CDR2 SYDVKM. The CDR3 region has the DNA TGTGCCAGTGGGACAGTTAATTCACCCCTCCACTTT. Translated: CASGTVNSPLHF.

The V and J genes are TRBV10-3 and TRBJ2-1; a possible D gene is TRBD2 (7 bases). Between the trimmed V and J ends, which lost 0 bases and 6 bases, there was a span of 21 bases. Per germline, CDR1 ENHRY and CDR2 SYGVKD. The CDR3 totals 18 residues. CDR3 nucleotides: TGTGCCATCAGTGAGTCGAAGGGCGGCGGGGGCGCCCTCAATGAGCAGTTCTTC. It specifies CAISESKGGGGALNEQFF.

This chain links TRBV5-4 with TRBJ2-7, with TRBD1 matching 8 bases. V lost 4 bases and J lost 5; bases outside the gene matches: 8. From germline, CDR1 is SGHNT and CDR2 YYREEE (reference sequence). The CDR3 is made up of 14 amino acids. This CDR3 is CASSRTTGEHEQYF. CDR3 nucleotide sequence: TGTGCCAGCAGCCGGACGACAGGGGAACACGAGCAGTACTTC.

V is TRBV7-9 and J is TRBJ1-2, with 7 bases matching TRBD1. The CDR3 consists of 16 residues. Unmatched junction bases numbered 13, after V lost 6 bases and J lost 3 bases. CDR1 is SEHNR and CDR2 is FQNEAQ in the germline V gene (reference sequence). The CDR3 DNA sequence: TGTGCCAGCAGTCACTCACAGGGGTGGGTTGACTATGGCTACACCTTC. This translates into CASSHSQGWVDYGYTF.

Only one count was recorded for this clone. The genes are TRBV5-6 and TRBJ2-3, with TRBD1 matching over 9 bases. Germline lookup yields CDR1 SGHDT and CDR2 YYEEEE. The CDR3 length is 16 residues. The J segment lost 2 bases and the V segment lost 5 bases, leaving 9 bases of the junction unmatched. The DNA for the CDR3 is TGTGCCAGCAGGGCGCCCGGGACAGGGAACACAGATACGCAGTATTTT. Translated, it gives CASRAPGTGNTDTQYF.

This chain links TRBV6-2 or TRBV6-3 with TRBJ1-5, with D uncertain. The CDR3 runs 20 residues. CDR1 and CDR2 from the germline V gene are MNHEY and SVGEGT. Trimming took 0 bases from V and 4 from J, leaving 25 bases between them. In nucleotides, the CDR3 is TGTGCCAGCAGTTACTCGTCTAGCCAGCCAGCGGGGAACTTAAATCAGCCCCAGCATTTT. It is translated as CASSYSSSQPAGNLNQPQHF.

This clone was observed once. The rearrangement uses TRBV10-3 and TRBJ2-5; TRBD2 agrees at 12 bases. The V gene's germline CDR1 is ENHRY and CDR2 SYGVKD. CDR3 length equals 17 residues. The V gene end was trimmed by 5 bases and the J gene end by 4 bases; junction bases not matched to a gene: 11. Here the CDR3 reads CAISPKEEGLAGETQYF. CDR3 nucleotides: TGTGCCATCAGTCCCAAGGAGGAGGGACTAGCGGGAGAGACCCAGTACTTC.

The chain is built from TRBV11-2 and TRBJ2-3; 7 nucleotides agree with TRBD2. Trimming cost V 2 bases and J 4 bases; bases outside gene matches: 6. This CDR3 has 15 residues. Germline CDR1 and CDR2: SGHAT and FQNNGV. CDR3 sequence reads: CASSLNGGYSDTQYF. CDR3 sequence (DNA): TGTGCCAGCAGCTTAAACGGGGGGTATTCAGATACGCAGTATTTT.

V is TRBV5-1 and J is TRBJ1-2; D is unclear. CDR1 and CDR2 from the germline V gene are SGHRS and YFSETQ. The V end was cut by 0 bases, the J end by 1 base, with 7 bases between. CDR3 length: 14 residues. CDR3 amino acids: CASSLGTDNYGYTF. The CDR3 coding sequence is TGCGCCAGCAGCTTGGGAACAGATAACTATGGCTACACCTTC.

The chain employs TRBV28 and TRBJ1-2; 10 bases match TRBD1. Germline lookup yields CDR1 MDHEN and CDR2 SYDVKM. The CDR3 has 16 residues. The V and J ends lost 6 bases and 0 bases, in that order; junction bases with no gene match: 7. The CDR3 is CASREGQGPANYGYTF. As DNA, the CDR3 is TGTGCCAGCAGAGAGGGACAGGGGCCGGCTAACTATGGCTACACCTTC.

The chain couples TRBV10-1 to TRBJ1-3; the D is unclear. This CDR3 is built from 15 residues. The germline CDR1 and CDR2 sequences are WNHNN and SYGVQD (reference sequence). V lost 2 bases and J 0 bases, leaving 8 bases between the germline ends. In nucleotides, the CDR3 is TGCGCCAGCAGTGAGGAGGGCTACTCTGGAAACACCATATATTTT. It translates to CASSEEGYSGNTIYF.

The V and J genes are TRBV7-2 and TRBJ2-4; D might be TRBD1 (5 bases). Germline values: CDR1 SGHTA, CDR2 FQGNSA. V was clipped by 1 base and J by 4 bases, with 8 bases between them. The CDR3 is made up of 14 amino acids. The CDR3, as DNA: TGTGCCAGCAGCTTAGAGGCAGGGAAAAACATTCAGTACTTC. It codes for CASSLEAGKNIQYF.

This sequence joins TRBV28 and TRBJ2-2; D may be TRBD1 (5 bases). The CDR3 sequence is 14 residues long. CDR1 MDHEN and CDR2 SYDVKM come from the germline V gene. Trimming took off 8 bases at V and 0 bases at J, with 10 bases between the two ends. In nucleotides, the CDR3 is TGTGCCAGCTCCAGGGTATCGAACACCGGGGAGCTGTTTTTT. Its translation is CASSRVSNTGELFF.

The chain links TRBV7-2 to TRBJ1-6, with D possibly being TRBD1 (5 bases). CDR1 is SGHTA, CDR2 FQGNSA, per germline. The CDR3 runs to 16 residues. The germline V and J ends were trimmed by 2 bases and 4 bases, with 12 bases remaining between them. In DNA form, the CDR3 reads TGTGCCAGCAGCTTACCTCTGGGGGGTTATAATTCACCCCTCCACTTT. Translating gives CASSLPLGGYNSPLHF.

The CDR3 protein is CASTIGSGNTIYF. CDR3 DNA sequence: TGTGCCAGTACTATCGGCTCTGGAAACACCATATATTTT. The chain combines TRBV19 with TRBJ1-3; D uncertain. Germline CDR1 reads LNHDA; CDR2 reads SQIVND (reference sequence). The CDR3 totals 13 residues. With 7 bases removed from V and 0 bases from J, the gap between germline ends came to 7 bases.

In its sample, this clone was seen once. One end of the junction does not line up with germline, which may come from a read error. The chain uses TRBV6-4 and TRBJ1-5; D not resolved. Germline loops: CDR1 MRHNA, CDR2 SNTAGT. CDR3 length: 13 amino acids. This CDR3 reads CASSDSARGVMNF. For the CDR3, the DNA is TGTGCCAGCAGTGACTCGGCCCGCGGAGTTATGAATTTT.

This rearrangement joins TRBV3-1 (or the pseudogene TRBV3-2) to TRBJ2-1; the match to TRBD1 covers 7 bases. Germline CDR1 is LGHDT and CDR2 is YNNKEL (reference sequence). CDR3 length equals 16 residues. Germline trimming cut 4 bases from V and 4 bases from J; bases unmatched to any gene: 10. The CDR3 DNA is TGTGCCAGCAGCCCGAGGGGACAGATCTCTTACAATGAGCAGTTCTTC. Encoded protein: CASSPRGQISYNEQFF.

The V and J genes are TRBV19 and TRBJ1-6; 9 bases are a match to TRBD1. The CDR3 runs 14 residues. The trim removed 5 bases at V and 8 bases at J, leaving 4 bases unmatched. Germline CDR1 is LNHDA and CDR2 is SQIVND (reference sequence). The CDR3 bases are TGTGCCAGTAGTTTAACAGGGGGCGATTCACCCCTCCACTTT. This encodes CASSLTGGDSPLHF.

The DNA of the CDR3 is TGTGCCAGCAGTTTAGGTGGGACAGGTAGCAATGAGCAGTTCTTC. It codes for CASSLGGTGSNEQFF. The J gene is TRBJ2-1, the V gene TRBV28; TRBD1 agrees at 8 bases. V gave up 2 bases and J gave up 6 bases; unmatched junction bases: 6. The CDR3 is 15 residues long. Germline V CDR1 and CDR2: MDHEN, SYDVKM.

The rearrangement links TRBV5-6 to TRBJ2-1, with 8 bases fitting TRBD2. This CDR3 is 15 amino acids long. The J segment lost 5 bases and the V segment lost 3 bases, leaving 7 bases of the junction unmatched. The germline gives CDR1 SGHDT, CDR2 YYEEEE. This CDR3 is CASSWGSGGHNEQFF. For the CDR3, the DNA is TGTGCCAGCAGCTGGGGAAGCGGGGGCCACAATGAGCAGTTCTTC.

This clone has only one observation. V and J are TRBV12-1 and TRBJ2-2; the table gives TRBD1 as D, unverified against the DNA. TRBV12-1 is a listed pseudogene. This CDR3 contains 19 residues. DNA for the CDR3: TGTGCCAGCAGCCTAGAACCGGGACAGGGAAGCGCGAACACCGGGGAGCTGTTTTTT. It is translated as CASSLEPGQGSANTGELFF.

The chain links TRBV19 to TRBJ1-1; TRBD1 is a possible D gene (6 bases). V dropped 4 bases and J dropped 1 base, with 10 bases sitting between them. The CDR3 contains 14 residues. CDR1 is LNHDA, CDR2 SQIVND, per germline (reference sequence). CDR3 protein: CASSRDMRNTEAFF. The CDR3 DNA reads TGTGCCAGTAGTAGGGACATGCGGAACACTGAAGCTTTCTTT.

J is TRBJ2-7 and V is TRBV4-1; D might be TRBD2 (5 bases). This CDR3 spans 15 amino acids. V was shortened by 1 base and J by 4 bases, with 14 bases between the two germline ends. Germline lookup yields CDR1 MGHRA and CDR2 YSYEKL. The CDR3 here is CASSQVLGVDYEQYF. CDR3 bases: TGCGCCAGCAGCCAAGTCCTCGGGGTCGATTACGAGCAGTACTTC.

The chain uses TRBV7-2 and TRBJ2-1, with TRBD2 matching over 8 bases. CDR1 SGHTA and CDR2 FQGNSA come from the germline V gene. V gave up 3 bases and J gave up 3 bases; unmatched junction bases: 4. The CDR3 is 15 amino acids. The CDR3, as DNA: TGTGCCAGCAGCTTGAGCGGGGGACTCTACAATGAGCAGTTCTTC. Amino acid sequence: CASSLSGGLYNEQFF. Full variable domain (outside the CDR3, taken from reference TRBV7-2 and TRBJ2-1): GAGVSQSPSNKVTEKGKDVELRCDPISGHTALYWYRQSLGQGLEFLIYFQGNSAPDKSGLPSDRFSAERTGGSVSTLTIQRTQQEDSAVYLCASSLSGGLYNEQFFGPGTRLTVL.